These T cell receptor beta chains were read from a single sample in a study of T-cell reconstitution after alpha-beta-depleted transplantation in children. One entry per CDR3 protein, called by TCRdb with MiXCR from the PCR reads. The sample consists of 240,000 or so distinct CDR3 sequences, roughly 8.2% of them appearing once. The specimen comprised PBMCs, mostly from graft donor cells, sampled 180 days after TCRalphabeta/CD19-depleted stem cell transplant. These receptors were taken from a male patient younger than 18 who had a stem cell transplant for acute lymphoblastic leukemia, so the T cells may come from the graft donor. Both conserved end residues are trimmed from each CDR3.

V,CDR3
TRBV20-1,SARELAGVTDTQY
TRBV25-1,ASSVSGQGPNEQY
TRBV20-1,SARWREVSYNEQF
TRBV29-1,SVVTAEGSVYEQY
TRBV28,ASGIFTDTQY
TRBV27,ASSLRAALRYEQY
TRBV28,ASSSPSGSGKTQY
TRBV7-6,ASSLVGGPATNEKLF
TRBV29-1,SVEDRGPKNIQY
TRBV28,ASSIRKVSSYEQY
TRBV4-2,ASSQETPGGVTDTQY
TRBV9,ASSALGQYSYEQY
TRBV5-6,ASSPTGVTEAF
TRBV24-1,ATSDTGTGGKETQY
TRBV5-6,ASSSTPDGGYT
TRBV5-1,ASKENNSPLH
TRBV2,ASREDRAGELF
TRBV11-2,ASSLAGQIYEQY
TRBV7-1,ASSSAGTSGRYNEQF
TRBV4-2,ASSPVGQGVSGNTIY
TRBV28,ASMRSWDQY
TRBV2,ASRGGEQY
TRBV7-9,ASSPAGSNYNEQF
TRBV27,ASSLSRNQPQH
TRBV5-1,ASSLNGGEETQY
TRBV5-1,ASHRGEETQY
TRBV7-3,ASSLRGQGAGETQY
TRBV28,ASSLEKLF
TRBV12-3/TRBV12-4,ASSTTGDSIQY
TRBV18,ASSPGTVNYGYT
TRBV11-2,ASSEEGEEQF
TRBV20-1,SARWTSGVSYEQY
TRBV6-5,ASGEDTQY
TRBV12-3/TRBV12-4,ASSLYSWGNHYGYT
TRBV6-4,ASSPDPFYGYT
TRBV15,ATSRGLPYEQY
TRBV24-1,ATSDRGGGPDTQY
TRBV20-1,SARILPLTDTQY
TRBV4-1,ASSQVSAGARLAAYNEQF
TRBV12-3/TRBV12-4,ASSTGGTSGRARIQY
TRBV12-3/TRBV12-4,ASSLWAGQGDTEAF
TRBV6-2/TRBV6-3,ASSGLAGVEETQY
TRBV7-6,ASSFTGVFTDTQY
TRBV19,ASSIARGAAF
TRBV4-3,ASSQGTNEQY
TRBV2,ATYTGGLGETQY
TRBV18,ASSPKNSYEQY
TRBV3-1,ASSQAGTPY
TRBV20-1,SARDSGSGLARNEQF
TRBV29-1,SVEGGADAADPYEQY